These 6 T cell receptor beta chains came from one sample sequenced in a study of T cell responses to AZD1222 COVID-19 vaccine (dated by TCRdb to about 2021). The sample's time point, from its label and the paper: baseline before first vaccination. The meaning of the sample's treatment or condition label: meningococcal conjugate vaccine given as trial control. Library prep was done by the immunoSEQ multiplex PCR assay. As stored in TCRdb, this immuneACCESS dataset retains in-frame rearrangements with V and J assigned. A fraction of the clones does not appear; measured against another copy, unresolved V genes explain less than half of the discrepancy, and the remainder lacks a known reason. This sample is represented by more than 140,000 clones; 88% of them were singletons. Around 3.4% of the sample is held by the ten biggest clonotypes. This sample comprised peripheral blood, obtained on day 0 of MenACWY control vaccination. All receptors derive from an adult in good health.

The CDR3 protein is CASNKGAREQYF. CDR3 DNA: TGTGCCAGCAATAAGGGGGCTCGCGAGCAGTACTTC. The V call is TRBV28, the J call TRBJ2-7; 7 bases map to TRBD1. The germline CDR1 and CDR2 sequences are MDHEN and SYDVKM. The CDR3 has 12 amino acids. V lost 7 bases and J lost 6; bases outside the gene matches: 6.

The genes are TRBV7-9 and TRBJ1-1; no definite D call. V lost 2 bases, J lost 1 base, and 5 bases lay in between. The CDR3 is 13 amino acids. Germline V lookup: CDR1 SEHNR, CDR2 FQNEAQ (reference sequence). Written as DNA, the CDR3 is TGTGCCAGCAGCTTACAGCAGAACACTGAAGCTTTCTTT. As protein: CASSLQQNTEAFF.

This chain links TRBV5-6 with TRBJ2-7; tentatively, D is TRBD2 (6 bases). Trimming shortened V by 4 bases and J by 6 bases, and 17 bases separated the two germline ends. There are 14 residues in the CDR3. Germline-derived CDR1 and CDR2 are SGHDT and YYEEEE. The CDR3 nucleotides are TGTGCCAGCAGCCCGGCGGGATTGCGTCTCGAGCAGTACTTC. This encodes CASSPAGLRLEQYF.

DNA of the CDR3: TGTGCCAGCAGCTTAGAGTTTGGGGGGGTCACTGAAGCTTTCTTT. This translates into CASSLEFGGVTEAFF. The V and J genes are TRBV11-3 and TRBJ1-1, with a tentative D call TRBD1 (5 bases). In germline, CDR1 is SGHNT, CDR2 YENEEA. This CDR3 has 15 residues. The V gene lost 0 bases and the J gene lost 4 bases, with 12 bases spanning the gap. Using reference TRBV11-3 and TRBJ1-1 for the parts outside the CDR3, the full variable domain is EAGVVQSPRYKIIEKKQPVAFWCNPISGHNTLYWYLQNLGQGPELLIRYENEEAVDDSQLPKDRFSAERLKGVDSTLKIQPAELGDSAVYLCASSLEFGGVTEAFFGQGTRLTVV.

This chain joins TRBV28 and TRBJ1-4; D not certain. V was pared by 1 base and J by 14 bases, with 8 bases between. The germline CDR1 and CDR2 sequences are MDHEN and SYDVKM. The CDR3 covers 11 residues. DNA for the CDR3: TGTGCCAGCAGTTTATCGGGAGGCCTGTTTTTT. It specifies CASSLSGGLFF.

V gene TRBV7-6 combines with J gene TRBJ2-3; tentatively, D is TRBD1 (5 bases). Trimming left V 8 bases short and J 0 bases short, with 12 bases between. The CDR3 length is 14 residues. The germline V gene has CDR1 SGHVS and CDR2 FNYEAQ. The CDR3 loop is CASGPRQSTDTQYF. The CDR3 DNA is TGTGCCAGCGGGCCCCGACAGAGCACAGATACGCAGTATTTT.